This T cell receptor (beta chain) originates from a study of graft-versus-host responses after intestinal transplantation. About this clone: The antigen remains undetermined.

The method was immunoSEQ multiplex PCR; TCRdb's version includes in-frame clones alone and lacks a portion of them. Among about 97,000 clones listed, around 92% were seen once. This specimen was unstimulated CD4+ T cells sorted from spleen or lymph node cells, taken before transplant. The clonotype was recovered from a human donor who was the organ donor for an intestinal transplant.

The CDR3 loop is CASSIRGGARVVGETQYF. CDR3 bases: TGTGCCAGTAGTATTCGGGGGGGGGCCAGGGTGGTTGGCGAGACCCAGTACTTC. The chain couples TRBV19 to TRBJ2-5, with 8 bases matching TRBD2. Trimming at V came to 3 bases and at J to 5 bases, leaving 17 bases not matched to a gene. CDR3 size: 18 residues. Germline V gene sequence: CDR1 LNHDA, CDR2 SQIVND (reference sequence).